Presented here are 28 T cell receptor beta chains from one specimen sequenced in a study of blood T cell repertoires in COVID-19. Generated by immunoSEQ multiplex PCR, the TCRdb table keeps only in-frame clones and is missing some. In the table there are fewer than 350,000 clones, 70% to 90% of which are singletons. Sequenced sample: PBMCs or T cells enriched from blood (not recorded which). Receptor source: a woman in her 40s with acute COVID-19.

This sequence joins TRBV6-6 and TRBJ1-1; a weak D match, TRBD1 (6 bases). CDR3 length: 14 amino acids. The V gene's germline CDR1 is MNHNY and CDR2 SVGAGI (reference sequence). V shed 8 bases and J shed 2 bases, with 15 bases lying between them. This CDR3 is CASARQEINTEAFF. In nucleotides, the CDR3 is TGTGCCAGCGCTAGACAGGAGATTAACACTGAAGCTTTCTTT.

This chain links TRBV5-8 with TRBJ2-7; the D gene is possibly TRBD1 (6 bases). V was cut by 3 bases and J by 6 bases, with 16 bases left in between. The CDR3 runs 14 residues. CDR1 and CDR2 (germline): SGHTS, YDEGEE. CDR3 sequence (DNA): TGTGCCAGCAGCTCCTACAGGGTTAGTGGCGAGCAGTACTTC. Translated: CASSSYRVSGEQYF.

This chain links TRBV9 with TRBJ1-3; possible D gene TRBD1, 6 bases. There are 13 residues in the CDR3. CDR1 is SGDLS, CDR2 YYNGEE, per germline. V was trimmed by 0 bases and J by 8 bases, leaving 9 bases between them. Here the CDR3 DNA reads TGTGCCAGCAGCGTAGGAAACAGGGACACCATATATTTT. Amino acids: CASSVGNRDTIYF.

This chain uses TRBV6-1 with TRBJ2-7, with 7 bases fitting TRBD1. Germline-derived CDR1 and CDR2 are MNHNS and SASEGT. The CDR3 runs 14 residues. Losses at the gene ends were 2 bases for V and 7 bases for J; bases not matched to a gene: 8. The DNA of the CDR3 is TGTGCCAGCAGTGAACAGGGGGTATCAGGGGAGCAGTACTTC. It yields the protein CASSEQGVSGEQYF.

This clone has only one observation. The chain combines TRBV9 with TRBJ2-7, with D tentatively TRBD2 (6 bases). The germline V gene has CDR1 SGDLS and CDR2 YYNGEE. The CDR3 has 13 residues. The V end lost 4 bases, the J end lost 3 bases, and 11 bases lay between the germline ends. The CDR3 region has the DNA TGTGCCAGCAGCCCGGGACTTTACTACGAGCAGTACTTC. This encodes CASSPGLYYEQYF.

The chain links TRBV7-9 to TRBJ1-2; 7 bases are a match to TRBD1. The V gene end was trimmed by 0 bases and the J gene end by 3 bases; junction bases not matched to a gene: 10. The CDR3 covers 17 residues. CDR1 and CDR2 from the germline V gene are SEHNR and FQNEAQ (reference sequence). Here the CDR3 reads CASSLAGPTGEDYGYTF. CDR3 coding DNA: TGTGCCAGCAGCTTAGCGGGCCCCACAGGGGAGGACTATGGCTACACCTTC.

The chain is built from TRBV5-1 and TRBJ1-3; no firm D call. The V end was cut by 0 bases, the J end by 0 bases, with 7 bases between. CDR3 length: 15 residues. From germline, CDR1 is SGHRS and CDR2 YFSETQ. The CDR3 loop is CASSLGHVSGNTIYF. CDR3 nucleotide sequence: TGCGCCAGCAGCTTGGGACACGTCTCTGGAAACACCATATATTTT.

This clone came up once. V and J are TRBV19 and TRBJ1-2; 7 bases are a match to TRBD1. The V gene's germline CDR1 is LNHDA and CDR2 SQIVND (reference sequence). There are 14 residues in the CDR3. V shed 6 bases, J shed 2 bases, and the junction held 6 bases outside the gene matches. The CDR3 DNA follows: TGTGCCAGTAGGACCAACAGGGGCAACTATGGCTACACCTTC. It codes for CASRTNRGNYGYTF.

This clone appeared once. The gene calls are TRBV19 and TRBJ2-3; no clear D. The V end lost 2 bases, the J end lost 0 bases, and 9 bases lay between the germline ends. This CDR3 is built from 15 residues. CDR1 is LNHDA and CDR2 is SQIVND in the germline V gene (reference sequence). The CDR3 DNA is TGTGCCAGTAGTATATCCCTCCTTAGCACAGATACGCAGTATTTT. Protein product: CASSISLLSTDTQYF.

V and J are TRBV7-2 and TRBJ2-2, with TRBD2 matching 8 bases. V dropped 6 bases and J dropped 3; count of bases not matched to a gene: 9. The CDR3 is 16 amino acids. The germline V gene has CDR1 SGHTA and CDR2 FQGNSA. The CDR3 DNA sequence: TGTGCCAGCAGAGTAAACAGCGGGAGTTACACCGGGGAGCTGTTTTTT. This sequence encodes CASRVNSGSYTGELFF.

This clone was observed once. The J gene is TRBJ2-5, the V gene TRBV4-1; 9 bases line up with TRBD2. This CDR3 comprises 18 residues. V gave up 0 bases and J gave up 1 base; unmatched junction bases: 9. Germline V lookup: CDR1 MGHRA, CDR2 YSYEKL. CDR3 nucleotides: TGCGCCAGCAGCCAAGATCGTAGGGCGGGGGGGCCCCAAGAGACCCAGTACTTC. It encodes CASSQDRRAGGPQETQYF.

The rearrangement joins TRBV6-2 or TRBV6-3 to TRBJ1-5; unclear D gene. Trimming removed 5 bases at V and 2 bases at J, with 22 bases between. Germline V gives CDR1 MNHEY, CDR2 SVGEGT. The CDR3 spans 18 residues. The CDR3 DNA sequence: TGTGCCAGCAGTAACGAAGACTCGAGAGAATATGGCAATCAGCCCCAGCATTTT. This gives the protein CASSNEDSREYGNQPQHF.

This chain connects TRBV7-3 to TRBJ2-1; 8 bases map to TRBD1. CDR1 and CDR2 (germline): SGHTA, FQGTGA. The trim removed 4 bases at V and 6 bases at J, leaving 5 bases unmatched. This CDR3 is 14 amino acids long. CDR3 nucleotides: TGTGCCAGCAGCTCTACGGACAGGGCCAATGAGCAGTTCTTC. As protein: CASSSTDRANEQFF.

This chain uses TRBV6-2 or TRBV6-3 with TRBJ2-3; 10 bases fit TRBD2. The trim removed 6 bases at V and 6 bases at J, leaving 9 bases unmatched. The germline CDR1 and CDR2 sequences are MNHEY and SVGEGT. This CDR3 is built from 15 residues. The CDR3 DNA reads as TGTGCCAGCAGCCCTAGCGGGAGTATGGGGGATACGCAGTATTTT. Protein product: CASSPSGSMGDTQYF.

The V and J genes are TRBV9 and TRBJ1-5, with a tentative D call TRBD1 (5 bases). V dropped 1 base and J dropped 7 bases, with 27 bases sitting between them. Germline assignment: CDR1 SGDLS and CDR2 YYNGEE. CDR3 length: 19 amino acids. CDR3 loop: CASSVRLIWGGISRQPQHF. CDR3 sequence (DNA): TGTGCCAGCAGCGTACGTTTGATCTGGGGGGGGATTTCCCGGCAGCCCCAGCATTTT. Using reference TRBV9 and TRBJ1-5 for the parts outside the CDR3, the full variable domain is DSGVTQTPKHLITATGQRVTLRCSPRSGDLSVYWYQQSLDQGLQFLIQYYNGEERAKGNILERFSAQQFPDLHSELNLSSLELGDSALYFCASSVRLIWGGISRQPQHFGDGTRLSIL.

The sample holds a few counts of this clone. The chain combines TRBV9 with TRBJ2-3; 14 bases are shared with TRBD2. Unmatched junction bases numbered 16, after V lost 2 bases and J lost 2 bases. From germline, CDR1 is SGDLS and CDR2 YYNGEE. The CDR3 totals 21 residues. Here the CDR3 reads CASSVAAGTSGGPRDTDTQYF. Here the CDR3 DNA reads TGTGCCAGCAGCGTCGCTGCCGGGACTAGCGGGGGACCCAGAGACACAGATACGCAGTATTTT.

This chain joins TRBV5-1 and TRBJ2-2, with a possible D match to TRBD1 (6 bases). The CDR3 is 15 residues long. Trimming stripped 6 bases from V and 1 base from J, with 13 bases between. Germline-derived CDR1 and CDR2 are SGHRS and YFSETQ. The chain's CDR3 is CASNGQNKNTGELFF. The CDR3 DNA follows: TGCGCCAGCAACGGACAGAATAAGAACACCGGGGAGCTGTTTTTT.

J is TRBJ1-1 and V is TRBV10-3; TRBD1 agrees at 7 bases. Unmatched junction bases numbered 10, after V lost 10 bases and J lost 5 bases. Germline V gene data show CDR1 as ENHRY and CDR2 as SYGVKD. CDR3 length: 13 amino acids. The CDR3 nucleotides are TGTGCCACTAGGCAGGGGGTCGGGACTGAAGCTTTCTTT. Translation gives CATRQGVGTEAFF.

The chain recombines TRBV27 with TRBJ2-7; 12 nucleotides align to TRBD2. This CDR3 has 18 residues. V lost 6 bases, J lost 4 bases, and 16 bases stayed unmatched. The germline gives CDR1 MNHEY, CDR2 SMNVEV (reference sequence). CDR3 nucleotide sequence: TGTGCCAGCAGCCCCAGAGCCCTAGGACTAGCGGGATCATACGAGCAGTACTTC. Protein sequence: CASSPRALGLAGSYEQYF.

The chain joins TRBV13 to TRBJ2-3; TRBD2 might be the D (6 bases). The V end was cut by 4 bases, the J end by 1 base, with 21 bases between. There are 18 residues in the CDR3. Per the germline V gene, CDR1 is PRHDT and CDR2 is FYEKMQ (reference sequence). CDR3 sequence (DNA): TGTGCCAGCAGCTCGATCCTCGGGGGAGCCGATGGCACAGATACGCAGTATTTT. It yields the protein CASSSILGGADGTDTQYF. Variable domain in full (rest from reference TRBV13 and TRBJ2-3): AAGVIQSPRHLIKEKRETATLKCYPIPRHDTVYWYQQGPGQDPQFLISFYEKMQSDKGSIPDRFSAQQFSDYHSELNMSSLELGDSALYFCASSSILGGADGTDTQYFGPGTRLTVL.

This clone was detected only a few times. CDR3 protein: CASSLAVDRGTEAFF. The CDR3 bases are TGCGCCAGCAGCTTGGCGGTGGACAGGGGCACTGAAGCTTTCTTT. The rearrangement joins TRBV5-1 to TRBJ1-1, with TRBD1 matching 9 bases. Germline V gene lookup returns CDR1 SGHRS and CDR2 YFSETQ. V shed 0 bases and J 4 bases; nucleotides not matched to a gene: 4. The CDR3 extends over 15 amino acids.

This sequence joins TRBV6-5 and TRBJ1-2; tentative D call: TRBD1 (6 bases). The germline gives CDR1 MNHEY, CDR2 SVGAGI. Trimming removed 5 bases from V and 5 bases from J, with 12 bases in between. The CDR3 spans 13 residues. As DNA, the CDR3 is TGTGCCAGCAGTATAGTAGGGGGATATGGCTACACCTTC. Residues: CASSIVGGYGYTF.

This clone was found a few times. This chain connects TRBV6-2 or TRBV6-3 to TRBJ2-7; 10 positions match TRBD1. The CDR3 extends over 16 amino acids. J was trimmed by 3 bases and V by 5 bases; bases with no gene match: 10. Germline loops: CDR1 MNHEY, CDR2 SVGEGT. The CDR3 here is CASSDPGTGAFYEQYF. In DNA, the CDR3 is TGTGCCAGCAGTGACCCCGGGACAGGGGCCTTCTACGAGCAGTACTTC.

This chain joins TRBV7-2 and TRBJ2-7; tentatively, D is TRBD2 (6 bases). V lost 7 bases and J lost 2, with 15 bases in between. CDR3 length equals 14 residues. CDR1 and CDR2 from the germline V gene are SGHTA and FQGNSA. In DNA form, the CDR3 reads TGTGCCAGCATCCTCCAGGCGGGAACCTACGAGCAGTACTTC. It is translated as CASILQAGTYEQYF.

This clone was seen a handful of times. V is TRBV5-1 and J is TRBJ2-5; no definite D call. The CDR3 extends over 13 amino acids. Germline loops: CDR1 SGHRS, CDR2 YFSETQ. V dropped 2 bases and J dropped 4 bases, with 9 bases sitting between them. Written as DNA, the CDR3 is TGCGCCAGCAGCTTAAGTCCAGGAGAGACCCAGTACTTC. It is translated as CASSLSPGETQYF. Drawing the rest from reference TRBV5-1 and TRBJ2-5, the complete variable domain is KAGVTQTPRYLIKTRGQQVTLSCSPISGHRSVSWYQQTPGQGLQFLFEYFSETQRNKGNFPGRFSGRQFSNSRSEMNVSTLELGDSALYLCASSLSPGETQYFGPGTRLLVL.

This clone was seen just once. The CDR3 DNA sequence: TGTGCCAGCAGACTTCGCGGGAGGGCGACAGATACGCAGTATTTT. As protein: CASRLRGRATDTQYF. This rearrangement joins TRBV28 to TRBJ2-3, with TRBD2 identical over 9 bases. V lost 6 bases to trimming and J lost 3 bases; unmatched junction nucleotides: 7. Germline V gene lookup returns CDR1 MDHEN and CDR2 SYDVKM. This CDR3 spans 15 amino acids.

This chain links TRBV7-3 with TRBJ2-1, with TRBD2 identical over 10 bases. V lost 5 bases to trimming and J lost 3 bases; unmatched junction nucleotides: 10. The CDR3 loop spans 17 amino acids. Germline values: CDR1 SGHTA, CDR2 FQGTGA. The CDR3 coding sequence is TGTGCCAGCAGCCCACAACCGACTAGCGGGCGCTACAATGAGCAGTTCTTC. This translates into CASSPQPTSGRYNEQFF.

The chain is built from TRBV10-3 and TRBJ1-2, with D maybe TRBD1 (6 bases). Trimming pared 3 bases from V and 3 bases from J, leaving 14 bases between. Germline V gives CDR1 ENHRY, CDR2 SYGVKD. The CDR3 contains 15 residues. CDR3: CAISDPSWGHYGYTF. CDR3 nucleotide sequence: TGTGCCATCAGTGACCCCTCGTGGGGGCACTATGGCTACACCTTC.